This entry lists 24 T cell receptor beta chains sequenced from one sample in a study of T cell changes during pregnancy in multiple sclerosis. Measured with immunoSEQ multiplex PCR; TCRdb has only the in-frame clones, and not every one. The sample lists about 87,000 clones, around 93% occurring once. The sample consisted of peripheral blood, taken in the third trimester of pregnancy. These receptors were taken from a female donor in good health, enrolled as a control in a pregnancy study.

The chain is built from TRBV2 and TRBJ2-7; 10 bases are shared with TRBD2. V dropped 5 bases and J dropped 0; count of bases not matched to a gene: 1. Per the germline V gene, CDR1 is SNHLY and CDR2 is FYNNEI. The CDR3 covers 14 residues. CDR3 nucleotides: TGTGCCAGCAGTTCTAGCGGGAGCTCCTACGAGCAGTACTTC. Its translation: CASSSSGSSYEQYF.

Notes on this clone: Within the sample, other DNA sequences also encode this same CDR3. This chain links TRBV6-5 with TRBJ1-2; tentatively, D is TRBD1 (6 bases). The V gene's germline CDR1 is MNHEY and CDR2 SVGAGI. The CDR3 extends over 13 amino acids. V was pared by 5 bases and J by 6 bases, with 13 bases between. CDR3 sequence reads: CASSPGGRDGYTF. The CDR3 DNA sequence: TGTGCCAGCAGTCCCGGGGGGCGGGATGGCTACACCTTC.

The CDR3 DNA sequence: TGTGCCTGGAGTGTACGCCGGAGCGGAGAGACCCAGTACTTC. Protein sequence: CAWSVRRSGETQYF. This sequence joins TRBV30 and TRBJ2-5; a possible D gene is TRBD2 (5 bases). V lost 0 bases, J lost 4 bases, and 12 bases lay in between. Germline V gene data show CDR1 as GTSNPN and CDR2 as SVGIG (reference sequence). The CDR3 has 14 residues.

The rearrangement links TRBV4-1 to TRBJ2-2, with TRBD2 matching 11 bases. The CDR3 sequence is 17 residues long. Germline V gene data show CDR1 as MGHRA and CDR2 as YSYEKL. V lost 3 bases and J lost 1; bases outside the gene matches: 4. CDR3 loop: CASSHYLAGGNTGELFF. CDR3 coding DNA: TGCGCCAGCAGCCACTACCTAGCGGGAGGGAACACCGGGGAGCTGTTTTTT.

V is TRBV10-3 and J is TRBJ1-4, with 7 bases identical to TRBD1. J lost 3 bases, V lost 5 bases, and 9 bases had no gene match. The CDR3 contains 16 residues. From germline, CDR1 is ENHRY and CDR2 SYGVKD. CDR3 sequence (DNA): TGTGCCATCAGTCATTACCCCGGGACAGCTAATGAAAAACTGTTTTTT. This sequence encodes CAISHYPGTANEKLFF.

The chain combines TRBV7-9 with TRBJ2-7; TRBD1 matches at 9 bases. CDR3 length: 14 amino acids. J lost 6 bases, V lost 5 bases, and 8 bases had no gene match. The V gene's germline CDR1 is SEHNR and CDR2 FQNEAQ (reference sequence). CDR3 sequence (DNA): TGTGCCAGCAGCCTAGGACAGGGGTTTCGCGAGCAGTACTTC. This encodes CASSLGQGFREQYF. Complete variable domain (other parts from reference TRBV7-9 and TRBJ2-7): DTGVSQNPRHKITKRGQNVTFRCDPISEHNRLYWYRQTLGQGPEFLTYFQNEAQLEKSRLLSDRFSAERPKGSFSTLEIQRTEQGDSAMYLCASSLGQGFREQYFGPGTRLTVT.

The chain recombines TRBV28 with TRBJ2-7; D uncertain. The V gene lost 6 bases and the J gene lost 7 bases, with 13 bases spanning the gap. The germline V gene encodes CDR1 MDHEN and CDR2 SYDVKM. The CDR3 contains 12 residues. In nucleotides, the CDR3 is TGTGCCAGCAGCTTACCCCGTTTAGAGCAGTACTTC. Its translation: CASSLPRLEQYF.

The chain combines TRBV19 with TRBJ1-2, with TRBD1 as a possible D gene (6 bases). The CDR3 has 13 amino acids. The V end lost 5 bases, the J end lost 5 bases, and 12 bases lay between the germline ends. The germline CDR1 and CDR2 sequences are LNHDA and SQIVND (reference sequence). As DNA, the CDR3 is TGTGCCAGTAGTTGGGCAGGGGTGTATGGCTACACCTTC. Protein: CASSWAGVYGYTF.

The rearrangement joins TRBV2 to TRBJ2-7; D possibly corresponds to TRBD2 (5 bases). V lost 7 bases to trimming and J lost 3 bases, with 10 bases between them. CDR3 length: 12 amino acids. Looked up from germline, CDR1 is SNHLY and CDR2 is FYNNEI. The CDR3 DNA follows: TGTGCCAGCATCGGGAACAGCTACGAGCAGTACTTC. Its protein product is CASIGNSYEQYF.

This rearrangement joins TRBV4-2 to TRBJ2-7; 11 bases map to TRBD2. Looked up from germline, CDR1 is LGHNA and CDR2 is YNFKEQ. This CDR3 comprises 15 residues. Losses at the gene ends were 5 bases for V and 2 bases for J; bases not matched to a gene: 5. This CDR3 reads CASSLTSGTTYEQYF. CDR3 sequence (DNA): TGTGCCAGCAGCTTGACTAGCGGGACAACCTACGAGCAGTACTTC.

This chain connects TRBV9 to TRBJ2-1; D is perhaps TRBD2 (6 bases). Germline V gene data show CDR1 as SGDLS and CDR2 as YYNGEE. V was cut by 5 bases and J by 5 bases, with 23 bases left in between. The CDR3 contains 17 residues. CDR3: CASRINSRDWNHNEQFF. Written as DNA, the CDR3 is TGTGCCAGCAGAATAAATAGCCGGGACTGGAACCACAATGAGCAGTTCTTC.

The chain employs TRBV6-1 and TRBJ2-7; D is possibly TRBD2 (6 bases). The CDR3 contains 15 residues. CDR1 and CDR2 (germline): MNHNS, SASEGT. The V end was cut by 0 bases, the J end by 2 bases, with 11 bases between. CDR3 DNA: TGTGCCAGCAGTGAAGCTGGGGGGTCAGCCTACGAGCAGTACTTC. Protein product: CASSEAGGSAYEQYF.

J is TRBJ2-5 and V is TRBV5-4; 10 positions agree with TRBD2. The V and J ends lost 0 bases and 2 bases, in that order; junction bases with no gene match: 4. Germline V gene data show CDR1 as SGHNT and CDR2 as YYREEE (reference sequence). CDR3 length equals 16 residues. The CDR3 loop is CASSLGPSGGQETQYF. The CDR3 DNA reads as TGTGCCAGCAGCTTGGGCCCTAGCGGGGGACAAGAGACCCAGTACTTC.

The chain has TRBV6-5 and TRBJ1-2; D is undetermined. The CDR3 is 14 amino acids. The V gene lost 5 bases and the J gene lost 8 bases, with 18 bases spanning the gap. Germline V gene sequence: CDR1 MNHEY, CDR2 SVGAGI. The DNA for the CDR3 is TGTGCCAGCAGTAGAGACGGACTCCGGCCCGGCTACACCTTC. Translating gives CASSRDGLRPGYTF.

The DNA for the CDR3 is TGCGCCAGCAGCGTGACAGGGGGTGAAGAGACCCAGTACTTC. Protein: CASSVTGGEETQYF. V gene TRBV5-1 combines with J gene TRBJ2-5; TRBD1 aligns across 9 bases. CDR1 SGHRS and CDR2 YFSETQ come from the germline V gene. The CDR3 is 14 residues long. V shed 4 bases and J 3 bases; nucleotides not matched to a gene: 4.

The chain combines TRBV5-5 with TRBJ1-2; D possibly corresponds to TRBD1 (5 bases). Germline-derived CDR1 and CDR2 are SGHKS and YYEKEE (reference sequence). Trimming stripped 3 bases from V and 4 bases from J, with 13 bases between. This CDR3 comprises 14 residues. The CDR3 DNA follows: TGTGCCAGCAGCTGGGACTCAGGACCCTATGGCTACACCTTC. Translating it yields CASSWDSGPYGYTF. The full variable domain, rest sourced from reference TRBV5-5 and TRBJ1-2, is DAGVTQSPTHLIKTRGQQVTLRCSPISGHKSVSWYQQVLGQGPQFIFQYYEKEERGRGNFPDRFSARQFPNYSSELNVNALLLGDSALYLCASSWDSGPYGYTFGSGTRLTVV.

This chain joins TRBV7-9 and TRBJ1-5; a weak D match, TRBD1 (5 bases). Germline loops: CDR1 SEHNR, CDR2 FQNEAQ (reference sequence). The CDR3 spans 12 residues. Between the trimmed V and J ends, which lost 7 bases and 6 bases, there was a span of 10 bases. CDR3 amino acids: CASNRQGQPQHF. CDR3 coding DNA: TGTGCCAGCAACCGGCAGGGTCAGCCCCAGCATTTT.

V and J are TRBV5-1 and TRBJ2-7, with 10 bases identical to TRBD1. Per the germline V gene, CDR1 is SGHRS and CDR2 is YFSETQ. The V segment lost 2 bases and the J segment 3 bases; nucleotides outside the gene matches: 8. This CDR3 is 16 amino acids long. CDR3 DNA sequence: TGCGCCAGCAGCTTAGCGGGGACAGGGGAAATCTACGAGCAGTACTTC. Translated, it gives CASSLAGTGEIYEQYF.

This clone has a single count. The CDR3 DNA follows: TGTGCCAGCAGTAAGGTGAGGACAGGGGGCGACGAGCAGTACTTC. As protein: CASSKVRTGGDEQYF. The chain couples TRBV6-6 to TRBJ2-7; 11 nucleotides align to TRBD1. The CDR3 covers 15 residues. The V segment lost 5 bases and the J segment 5 bases; nucleotides outside the gene matches: 8. Looked up from germline, CDR1 is MNHNY and CDR2 is SVGAGI (reference sequence).

The V call is TRBV28, the J call TRBJ1-1, with TRBD1 matching 10 bases. The ends lost 5 bases at V and 5 bases at J; junction bases unmatched: 5. Germline V gene sequence: CDR1 MDHEN, CDR2 SYDVKM. There are 14 residues in the CDR3. The CDR3 nucleotides are TGTGCCAGCAGTCTTGACAGGGGGCGAACTGAAGCTTTCTTT. Its protein is CASSLDRGRTEAFF.

This clone was detected once. Sequence at one end of the junction differs from germline and may be a read error. The V call is TRBV7-7, the J call TRBJ2-1, with TRBD2 matching 12 bases. Germline V CDR1 and CDR2: SSHAT, FNYEAQ (reference sequence). This CDR3 is built from 15 residues. DNA of the CDR3: TGTGCTAGCAGCGCGACTAGCGGGAGAGACAATGAGCAGTTCTTC. Encoded protein: CASSATSGRDNEQFF.

V gene TRBV18 combines with J gene TRBJ1-1; TRBD1 aligns across 9 bases. Trimming removed 4 bases from V and 4 bases from J; junction bases left unmatched: 16. Germline-derived CDR1 and CDR2 are KGHSH and LQKENI. The CDR3 runs 18 residues. The CDR3 region is CASSLGPTGGAGGTEAFF. The DNA of the CDR3 is TGTGCCAGCTCACTAGGGCCTACAGGGGGCGCGGGAGGCACTGAAGCTTTCTTT.

The rearrangement uses TRBV25-1 and TRBJ2-5, with 8 bases fitting TRBD1. The CDR3 consists of 16 residues. The germline gives CDR1 MGHDK, CDR2 SYGVNS. Trimming at V came to 6 bases and at J to 0 bases, leaving 9 bases not matched to a gene. The CDR3 region has the DNA TGTGCCAGCAGCGACGACAGGGGCTGGAACCAAGAGACCCAGTACTTC. Translating gives CASSDDRGWNQETQYF. The full variable domain, with the rest looked up from reference TRBV25-1 and TRBJ2-5, is EADIYQTPRYLVIGTGKKITLECSQTMGHDKMYWYQQDPGMELHLIHYSYGVNSTEKGDLSSESTVSRIRTEHFPLTLESARPSHTSQYLCASSDDRGWNQETQYFGPGTRLLVL.

This chain uses TRBV5-1 with TRBJ2-7; TRBD1 matches at 11 bases. CDR1 and CDR2 from the germline V gene are SGHRS and YFSETQ. V shed 4 bases and J 2 bases; nucleotides not matched to a gene: 11. This CDR3 comprises 17 residues. CDR3 sequence: CASSPGTGGIYTYEQYF. In DNA, the CDR3 is TGCGCCAGCAGCCCCGGGACAGGGGGTATCTATACCTACGAGCAGTACTTC. Looking up the rest from reference TRBV5-1 and TRBJ2-7 gives the full variable domain: KAGVTQTPRYLIKTRGQQVTLSCSPISGHRSVSWYQQTPGQGLQFLFEYFSETQRNKGNFPGRFSGRQFSNSRSEMNVSTLELGDSALYLCASSPGTGGIYTYEQYFGPGTRLTVT.